Shown below are 3 T cell receptor beta chains from a single sample sequenced in a study of blood T cell repertoires in COVID-19. Assay: immunoSEQ multiplex PCR; the TCRdb copy retains only in-frame clones and omits some. The data contain approximately 85,000 clones, around 87% of them seen just once; the ten biggest clones take up 2.5% to 3.5%. Sequencing was performed on peripheral blood. These receptors originate from a woman aged 45-65 years with active or convalescent COVID-19.

The chain is built from TRBV4-3 and TRBJ1-1, with D maybe TRBD1 (6 bases). The germline V and J ends were trimmed by 1 base and 5 bases, with 11 bases remaining between them. CDR1 and CDR2 from the germline V gene are LGHNA and YSLEER. This CDR3 comprises 14 residues. In DNA form, the CDR3 reads TGCGCCAGCAGCCAAGGGGCAGGGGTGACTGAAGCTTTCTTT. Amino acids: CASSQGAGVTEAFF.

The V call is TRBV7-8, the J call TRBJ1-5; TRBD1 might be the D (6 bases). The CDR3 extends over 16 amino acids. The ends were cut back, 5 bases at V and 4 bases at J, with 18 bases in the middle. CDR1 is SGHVS and CDR2 is FQNEAQ in the germline V gene. For the CDR3, the DNA is TGTGCCAGCAGCCCCGAACAGGGACGGACAAATCAGCCCCAGCATTTT. It encodes CASSPEQGRTNQPQHF.

The chain employs TRBV6-5 and TRBJ1-2; weak D call: TRBD1 (6 bases). The germline V gene has CDR1 MNHEY and CDR2 SVGAGI. The CDR3 has 14 residues. The ends were cut back, 0 bases at V and 6 bases at J, with 11 bases in the middle. In DNA, the CDR3 is TGTGCCAGCAGTTACTCGTTAGGACAGAATGGCTACACCTTC. It encodes CASSYSLGQNGYTF.